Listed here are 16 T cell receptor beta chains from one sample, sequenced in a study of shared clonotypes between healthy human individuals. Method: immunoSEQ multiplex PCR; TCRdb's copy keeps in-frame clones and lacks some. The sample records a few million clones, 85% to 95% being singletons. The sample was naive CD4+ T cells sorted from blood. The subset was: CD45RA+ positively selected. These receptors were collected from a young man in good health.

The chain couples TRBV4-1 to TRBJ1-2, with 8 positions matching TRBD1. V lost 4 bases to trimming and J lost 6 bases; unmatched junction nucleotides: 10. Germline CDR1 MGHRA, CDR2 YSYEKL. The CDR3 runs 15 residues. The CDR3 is CASSRLGQDMNGYTF. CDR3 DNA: TGCGCCAGCAGCCGGCTGGGACAGGACATGAATGGCTACACCTTC.

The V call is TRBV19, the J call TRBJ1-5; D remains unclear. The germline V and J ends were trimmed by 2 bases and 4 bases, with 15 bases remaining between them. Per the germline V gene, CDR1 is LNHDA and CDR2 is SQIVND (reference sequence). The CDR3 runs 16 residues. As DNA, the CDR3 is TGTGCCAGTAGTATAAGTTTTCGGGCCCCGAATCAGCCCCAGCATTTT. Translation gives CASSISFRAPNQPQHF.

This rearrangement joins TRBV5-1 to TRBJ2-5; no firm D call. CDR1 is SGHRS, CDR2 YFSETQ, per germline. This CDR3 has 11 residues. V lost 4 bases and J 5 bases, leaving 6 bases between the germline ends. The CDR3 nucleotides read TGCGCCAGCAGCCAGAGCGAGACCCAGTACTTC. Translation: CASSQSETQYF.

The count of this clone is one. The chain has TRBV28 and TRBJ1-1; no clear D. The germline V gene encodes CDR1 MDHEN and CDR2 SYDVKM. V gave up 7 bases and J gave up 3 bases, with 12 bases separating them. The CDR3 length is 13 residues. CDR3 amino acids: CASNPGRYTEAFF. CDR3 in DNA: TGTGCCAGCAACCCCGGACGGTACACTGAAGCTTTCTTT.

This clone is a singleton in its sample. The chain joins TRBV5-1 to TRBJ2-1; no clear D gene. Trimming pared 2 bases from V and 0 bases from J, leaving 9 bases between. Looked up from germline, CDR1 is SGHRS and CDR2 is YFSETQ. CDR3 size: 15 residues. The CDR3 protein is CASSFSQSSYNEQFF. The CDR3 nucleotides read TGCGCCAGCAGCTTCTCACAGAGCTCCTACAATGAGCAGTTCTTC.

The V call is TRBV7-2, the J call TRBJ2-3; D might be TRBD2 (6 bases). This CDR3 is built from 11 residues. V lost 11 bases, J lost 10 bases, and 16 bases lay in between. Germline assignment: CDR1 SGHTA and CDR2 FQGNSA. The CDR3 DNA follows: TGTGCCTCAGCCTTAAGGGAGGCGCAGTATTTT. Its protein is CASALREAQYF.

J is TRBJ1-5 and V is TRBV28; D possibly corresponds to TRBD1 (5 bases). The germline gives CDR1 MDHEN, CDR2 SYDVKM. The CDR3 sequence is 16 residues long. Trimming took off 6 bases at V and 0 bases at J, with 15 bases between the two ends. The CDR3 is CASRSPGGASNQPQHF. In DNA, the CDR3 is TGTGCCAGCAGAAGTCCGGGCGGGGCTAGCAATCAGCCCCAGCATTTT.

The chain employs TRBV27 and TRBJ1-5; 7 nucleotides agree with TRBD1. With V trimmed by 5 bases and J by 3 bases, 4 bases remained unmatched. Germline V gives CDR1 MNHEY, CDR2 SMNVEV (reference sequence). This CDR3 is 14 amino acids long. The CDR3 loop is CASSAGQNNQPQHF. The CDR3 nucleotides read TGTGCCAGCAGTGCGGGACAGAACAATCAGCCCCAGCATTTT.

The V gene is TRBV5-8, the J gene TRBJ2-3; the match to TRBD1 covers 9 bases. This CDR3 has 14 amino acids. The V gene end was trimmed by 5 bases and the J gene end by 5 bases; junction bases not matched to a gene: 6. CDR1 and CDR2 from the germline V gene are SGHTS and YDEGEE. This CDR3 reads CASRRTGDKDTQYF. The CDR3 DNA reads TGTGCCAGCAGGCGGACAGGGGATAAAGATACGCAGTATTTT. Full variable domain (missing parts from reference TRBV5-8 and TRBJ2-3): EAGVTQSPTHLIKTRGQQATLRCSPISGHTSVYWYQQALGLGLQFLLWYDEGEERNRGNFPPRFSGRQFPNYSSELNVNALELEDSALYLCASRRTGDKDTQYFGPGTRLTVL.

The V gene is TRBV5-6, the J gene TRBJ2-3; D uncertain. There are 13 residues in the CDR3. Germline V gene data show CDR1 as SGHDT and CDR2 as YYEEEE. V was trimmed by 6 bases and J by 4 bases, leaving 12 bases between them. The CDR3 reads CASTLGPPDTQYF. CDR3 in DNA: TGTGCCAGCACGCTAGGCCCTCCAGATACGCAGTATTTT. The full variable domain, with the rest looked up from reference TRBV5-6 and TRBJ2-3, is DAGVTQSPTHLIKTRGQQVTLRCSPKSGHDTVSWYQQALGQGPQFIFQYYEEEERQRGNFPDRFSGHQFPNYSSELNVNALLLGDSALYLCASTLGPPDTQYFGPGTRLTVL.

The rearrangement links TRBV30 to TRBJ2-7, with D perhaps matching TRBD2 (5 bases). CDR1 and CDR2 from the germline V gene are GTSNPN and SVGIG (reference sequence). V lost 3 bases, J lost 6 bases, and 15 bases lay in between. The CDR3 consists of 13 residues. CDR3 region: CAWSPRTGVEQYF. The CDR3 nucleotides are TGTGCCTGGAGCCCCAGGACTGGCGTCGAGCAGTACTTC.

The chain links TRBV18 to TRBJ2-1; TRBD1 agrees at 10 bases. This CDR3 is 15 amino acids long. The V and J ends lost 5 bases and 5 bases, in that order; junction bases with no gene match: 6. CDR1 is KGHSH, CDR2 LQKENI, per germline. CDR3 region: CASSSRQGANNEQFF. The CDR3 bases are TGTGCCAGCTCATCAAGACAGGGGGCAAACAATGAGCAGTTCTTC.

CDR3 DNA: TGCGCCAGCAGCTTTGGGCTAGCGGGAGGAGAAGAGACCCAGTACTTC. This sequence encodes CASSFGLAGGEETQYF. The chain has TRBV5-1 and TRBJ2-5, with 11 bases that match TRBD2. The CDR3 extends over 16 amino acids. In germline, CDR1 is SGHRS, CDR2 YFSETQ. Trimming at V came to 2 bases and at J to 3 bases, leaving 6 bases not matched to a gene.

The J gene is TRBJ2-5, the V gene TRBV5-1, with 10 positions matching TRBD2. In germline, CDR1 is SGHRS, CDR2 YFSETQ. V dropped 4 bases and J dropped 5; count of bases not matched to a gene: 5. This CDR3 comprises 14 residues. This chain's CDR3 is CASSNRAGGETQYF. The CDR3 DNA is TGCGCCAGCAGCAATCGAGCGGGGGGGGAGACCCAGTACTTC.

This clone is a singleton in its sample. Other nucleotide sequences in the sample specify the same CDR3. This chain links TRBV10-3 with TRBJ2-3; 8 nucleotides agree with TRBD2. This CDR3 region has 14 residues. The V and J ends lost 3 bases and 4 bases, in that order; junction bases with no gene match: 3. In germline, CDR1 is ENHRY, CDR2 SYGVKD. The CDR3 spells CAISESGGADTQYF. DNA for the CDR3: TGTGCCATCAGTGAATCGGGGGGGGCAGATACGCAGTATTTT.

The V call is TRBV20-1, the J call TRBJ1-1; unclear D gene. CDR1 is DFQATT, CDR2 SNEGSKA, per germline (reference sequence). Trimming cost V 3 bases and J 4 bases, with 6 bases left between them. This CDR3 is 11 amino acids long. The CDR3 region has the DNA TGCAGTGCTAGCGCGGTCACTGAAGCTTTCTTT. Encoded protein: CSASAVTEAFF.